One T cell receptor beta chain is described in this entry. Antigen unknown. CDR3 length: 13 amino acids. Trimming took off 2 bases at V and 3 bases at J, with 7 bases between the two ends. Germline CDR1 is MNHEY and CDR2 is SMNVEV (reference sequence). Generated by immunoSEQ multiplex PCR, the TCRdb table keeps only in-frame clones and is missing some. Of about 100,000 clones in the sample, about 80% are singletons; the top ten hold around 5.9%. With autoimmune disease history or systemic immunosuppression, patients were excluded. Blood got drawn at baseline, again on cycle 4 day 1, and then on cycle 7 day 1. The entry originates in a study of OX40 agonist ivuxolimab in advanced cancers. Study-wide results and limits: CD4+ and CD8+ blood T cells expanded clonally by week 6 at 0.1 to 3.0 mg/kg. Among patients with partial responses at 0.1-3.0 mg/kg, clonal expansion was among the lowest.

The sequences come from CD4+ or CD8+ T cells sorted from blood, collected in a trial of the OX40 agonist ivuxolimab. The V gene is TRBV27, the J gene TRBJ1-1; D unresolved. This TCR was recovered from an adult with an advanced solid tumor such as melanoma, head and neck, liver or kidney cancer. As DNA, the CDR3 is TGTGCCAGCAGTTTACTCCCTTACACTGAAGCTTTCTTT. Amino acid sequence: CASSLLPYTEAFF.